This T cell receptor (beta chain) was recovered during a study of shared clonotypes between healthy human individuals. Study-wide results and caveats: Clonotypes shared by all four donors outscored non-shared clonotypes in generation probability. The study drew on few donors, limiting represented genetic and exposure-history diversity. Shared clonotypes: about 4.6% naive CD4, about 3.5% naive CD8, roughly 2.2% memory CD4, under 0.45% memory CD8.

Deep level was the assay's run setting. Assay used: immunoSEQ multiplex PCR; TCRdb lists only in-frame clones, some missing. This repertoire shows 550,000 to 850,000 clones, around 77% found once; its top ten account for about 1.7%. Of note for this clone: Its antigen is currently unknown.

Sequencing used memory CD4+ T cells sorted from blood. Indicated subset: CD45RA-negative fraction. The receptor was isolated from a young woman in good health.

The CDR3 DNA follows: TGTGCCAGCAGCTTAACGGGGCGGAGCTCCTACAATGAGCAGTTCTTC. Its protein product is CASSLTGRSSYNEQFF. V and J are TRBV7-3 and TRBJ2-1; D possibly corresponds to TRBD1 (5 bases). The V and J ends lost 0 bases and 0 bases respectively, with 9 bases between them. Germline CDR1 SGHTA, CDR2 FQGTGA. This CDR3 is 16 amino acids long.